This passage covers 12 T cell receptor beta chains from one sample sequenced in a study of radiation and T cells in renal cell carcinoma. Clones were sequenced by immunoSEQ multiplex PCR, and TCRdb holds only the in-frame ones, with some missing. Among around 86,000 clones listed, about 86% were seen once. The time point here: blood 2 weeks post-SBRT. Treatment described: 15 Gy SBRT to primary tumor, nephrectomy 4 weeks later. The sample consisted of blood, taken from a patient whose treatment included radiotherapy and nephrectomy. The receptors here all came from a woman in her forties or fifties with renal cell carcinoma.

This clone was seen more than once but under ten times. The chain employs TRBV19 and TRBJ2-7; D is possibly TRBD1 or TRBD2 (5 bases each). This CDR3 has 14 amino acids. Germline loops: CDR1 LNHDA, CDR2 SQIVND (reference sequence). The V gene lost 5 bases and the J gene lost 3 bases, with 14 bases spanning the gap. In nucleotides, the CDR3 is TGTGCCAGTAGTGTGCCGGGACGGGTCTACGAGCAGTACTTC. It encodes CASSVPGRVYEQYF.

The V call is TRBV9, the J call TRBJ2-1; 7 bases agree with TRBD2. The J segment lost 4 bases and the V segment lost 0 bases, leaving 7 bases of the junction unmatched. The CDR3 has 16 amino acids. Germline loops: CDR1 SGDLS, CDR2 YYNGEE. Here the CDR3 DNA reads TGTGCCAGCAGCGTAGCCATCGGGGGGACGTACAATGAGCAGTTCTTC. Translated: CASSVAIGGTYNEQFF.

Only one count was recorded for this clone. This chain connects TRBV10-2 to TRBJ1-6; D remains unclear. The CDR3 runs 14 residues. V dropped 4 bases and J dropped 7 bases, with 11 bases sitting between them. Germline loops: CDR1 WSHSY, CDR2 SAAADI. CDR3 sequence: CASSGGSSNSPLHF. CDR3 DNA: TGCGCCAGCAGTGGTGGCAGTTCCAATTCACCCCTCCACTTT.

The J gene is TRBJ1-5, the V gene TRBV18, with D perhaps TRBD1 (6 bases). Germline CDR1 KGHSH, CDR2 LQKENI. Trimming removed 5 bases at V and 1 base at J, with 12 bases between. The CDR3 consists of 15 residues. Here the CDR3 DNA reads TGTGCCAGCTCATCCCAGGGGTTGAGCAATCAGCCCCAGCATTTT. Translation gives CASSSQGLSNQPQHF.

The chain has TRBV19 and TRBJ2-3; the D gene is possibly TRBD1 (5 bases). The V and J ends lost 5 bases and 2 bases respectively, with 14 bases between them. Looked up from germline, CDR1 is LNHDA and CDR2 is SQIVND (reference sequence). The CDR3 runs to 15 residues. CDR3 nucleotide sequence: TGTGCCAGTAGTTTAGCCAGGGTCCCCACAGATACGCAGTATTTT. It encodes CASSLARVPTDTQYF.

The chain employs TRBV9 and TRBJ2-2; TRBD1 might be the D (6 bases). Trimming pared 4 bases from V and 1 base from J, leaving 14 bases between. The CDR3 runs to 16 residues. The germline V gene has CDR1 SGDLS and CDR2 YYNGEE. CDR3 DNA: TGTGCCAGCAGCCTAGGGGACACCCTGAACACCGGGGAGCTGTTTTTT. This sequence encodes CASSLGDTLNTGELFF.

The gene calls are TRBV5-6 and TRBJ2-7; no clear D gene. Trimming left V 0 bases short and J 0 bases short, with 4 bases between. This CDR3 comprises 13 residues. Germline V CDR1 and CDR2: SGHDT, YYEEEE. The CDR3 bases are TGTGCCAGCAGCTTGGCGTTCTCCTACGAGCAGTACTTC. Translated: CASSLAFSYEQYF. The whole variable domain, filled in from reference TRBV5-6 and TRBJ2-7, reads DAGVTQSPTHLIKTRGQQVTLRCSPKSGHDTVSWYQQALGQGPQFIFQYYEEEERQRGNFPDRFSGHQFPNYSSELNVNALLLGDSALYLCASSLAFSYEQYFGPGTRLTVT.

The genes are TRBV7-9 and TRBJ2-3; the match to TRBD2 covers 8 bases. CDR3 size: 15 residues. The germline gives CDR1 SEHNR, CDR2 FQNEAQ (reference sequence). V gave up 0 bases and J gave up 2 bases; unmatched junction bases: 1. The CDR3 DNA sequence: TGTGCCAGCAGCTTAGCAGCGGGAGACACAGATACGCAGTATTTT. Protein product: CASSLAAGDTDTQYF.

This chain uses TRBV7-7 with TRBJ2-5; D call uncertain. V dropped 8 bases and J dropped 3 bases, with 13 bases sitting between them. The CDR3 extends over 13 amino acids. Germline V gene sequence: CDR1 SSHAT, CDR2 FNYEAQ (reference sequence). The CDR3 is CASSNGPEETQYF. CDR3 coding DNA: TGTGCCAGCTCCAATGGGCCTGAAGAGACCCAGTACTTC.

This sequence joins TRBV28 and TRBJ1-2, with D unresolved. V gave up 3 bases and J gave up 9 bases, with 20 bases separating them. This CDR3 is built from 15 residues. The germline gives CDR1 MDHEN, CDR2 SYDVKM. In nucleotides, the CDR3 is TGTGCCAGCAGTTTTGGTGGTTCTGACACATTCCGCTACACCTTC. Its translation: CASSFGGSDTFRYTF.

The genes are TRBV6-5 and TRBJ1-5; D perhaps matches TRBD1 (5 bases). This CDR3 contains 13 residues. V lost 5 bases and J 3 bases, leaving 8 bases between the germline ends. The germline V gene encodes CDR1 MNHEY and CDR2 SVGAGI. DNA for the CDR3: TGTGCCAGCAGTGGACATGTCAATCAGCCCCAGCATTTT. It encodes CASSGHVNQPQHF.

To note about this clone: One end of the junction is discordant with germline, which a read error may explain. The CDR3 loop is CASSQGLGENTGELFF. As DNA, the CDR3 is TGCGCCAGCAGCCAAGGGCTCGGAGAGAACACCGGGGAGCTGTTTTTT. This chain links TRBV5-4 with TRBJ2-2; no reliable D call. The germline gives CDR1 SGHNT, CDR2 YYREEE (reference sequence). There are 16 residues in the CDR3.